The rows below give T cell receptor beta chains drawn from one sample of a study of CD8+CD57+ T cells in acquired aplastic anemia. TCRdb redid the calling of the reads with MiXCR, one entry per CDR3 protein. The sample carries about 180,000 distinct CDR3 sequences, under 50% recorded once. The sequenced sample was sorted CD4+, CD8+, or CD8+CD57+ T cells (not recorded which) from PBMCs. These receptors all come from a human donor with aplastic anemia. The CDR3 runs from the conserved cysteine through the conserved F or W. A D gene is named only where the DNA matches it firmly. Rows give clone size only sometimes, using once, few, many, or a class for an expanded clone.

d_gene | j_gene | v_gene | abundance | CDR3aa | CDR3nt
- | TRBJ1-5 | TRBV5-6 | many | CASSLGTYNQPQHF | TGTGCCAGCAGCCTGGGGACTTACAATCAGCCCCAGCATTTT
- | TRBJ2-1 | TRBV24-1 | once | CATSDSDREQFF | TGTGCCACCAGTGATTCGGACAGAGAGCAGTTCTTC
- | TRBJ1-2 | TRBV5-1 | - | CASSRRSVVKGCTF | TGCGCCAGCAGCCGACGGTCGGTAGTGAAGGGCTGCACCTTC
TRBD2 | TRBJ2-3 | TRBV12-3/TRBV12-4 | many | CASSWQPTSGGTDTQYF | TGTGCCAGCAGTTGGCAACCGACTAGCGGAGGCACAGATACGCAGTATTTT
- | TRBJ2-7 | TRBV20-1 | - | CSANPDTAFSYEQYF | TGCAGTGCTAATCCCGACACAGCCTTCTCCTACGAGCAGTACTTC
TRBD1 | TRBJ1-1 | TRBV5-8 | many | CASSSTGQGATEAFF | TGTGCCAGCAGCTCGACGGGACAGGGGGCGACTGAAGCTTTCTTT
TRBD1 | TRBJ1-6 | TRBV19 | - | CASKRQGNSPLHF | TGTGCCAGTAAAAGACAGGGGAATTCACCCCTCCACTTT
- | TRBJ2-3 | TRBV4-3 | many | CASSRQGIGADTQYF | TGCGCCAGCAGCCGCCAGGGGATCGGTGCAGATACGCAGTATTTT
TRBD2 | TRBJ2-1 | TRBV19 | - | CASSKGLAGAPSYNEQFF | TGTGCCAGTAGTAAGGGCCTAGCGGGGGCGCCCTCCTACAATGAGCAGTTCTTC
TRBD2 | TRBJ2-2 | TRBV19 | - | CASSIPSSGTTGELFF | TGTGCCAGTAGTATCCCGTCTAGCGGGACTACCGGGGAGCTGTTTTTT
TRBD1 | TRBJ1-2 | TRBV20-1 | - | CSASNRGGYTF | TGCAGTGCTAGTAACAGGGGTGGCTACACCTTC
- | TRBJ2-7 | TRBV10-3 | many | CAIRDERLGTQDYEQYF | TGTGCCATCAGGGATGAACGATTAGGGACGCAAGACTACGAGCAGTACTTC
TRBD1 | TRBJ2-3 | TRBV11-2 | many | CASSLGTGGRSTDTQYF | TGTGCCAGCAGCCTGGGGACAGGGGGACGTAGCACAGATACGCAGTATTTT
- | TRBJ1-3 | TRBV19 | - | CASSILGSGNTIYF | TGTGCCAGTAGTATACTAGGGTCTGGAAACACCATATATTTT
- | TRBJ2-5 | TRBV7-8 | - | CASSLVAMVIGETQYF | TGTGCCAGCAGCTTAGTGGCGATGGTAATCGGAGAGACCCAGTACTTC
TRBD2 | TRBJ2-1 | TRBV4-2 | - | CASSQDTSGGNEQFF | TGTGCCAGCAGCCAAGATACTAGCGGGGGAAATGAGCAGTTCTTC
- | TRBJ2-3 | TRBV11-2 | many | CASSWGSLLEPDTQYF | TGTGCCAGCAGCTGGGGGTCTCTGCTCGAGCCAGATACGCAGTATTTT
- | TRBJ1-1 | TRBV2 | - | CASSEVGATNTEAFF | TGTGCCAGCAGTGAGGTGGGGGCAACGAACACTGAAGCTTTCTTT
- | TRBJ1-2 | TRBV18 | - | CASSPSSTASNYGYTF | TGTGCCAGCTCACCAAGCAGCACAGCTTCTAACTATGGCTACACCTTC
- | TRBJ2-2 | TRBV9 | - | CASSSLVADTGELFF | TGTGCCAGCAGCTCGTTGGTGGCGGACACCGGGGAGCTGTTTTTT
- | TRBJ2-7 | TRBV19 | - | CASSIGKGAYEQYF | TGTGCCAGTAGTATTGGGAAGGGGGCCTACGAGCAGTACTTC
- | TRBJ2-1 | TRBV7-2 | - | CASSYRDAPWF | TGTGCCAGCAGCTACCGGGACGCCCCTTGGTTC
- | TRBJ1-1 | TRBV12-3/TRBV12-4 | - | CTSSRTLEAFF | TGTACCAGCAGCCGGACACTTGAAGCTTTCTTT
- | TRBJ2-6 | TRBV12-5 | few | CASGLDGYDGQGYFSGANVLTF | TGTGCTAGTGGTTTGGACGGATATGACGGCCAGGGATATTTCTCTGGGGCCAACGTCCTGACTTTC
TRBD1 | TRBJ2-7 | TRBV19 | - | CASSTRRGQGRYF | TGTGCCAGTAGTACAAGGAGAGGACAGGGGCGGTACTTC
- | TRBJ1-2 | TRBV12-3/TRBV12-4 | many | CASSSGIGPYGYTF | TGTGCCAGCAGTTCAGGGATCGGGCCCTATGGCTACACCTTC
- | TRBJ2-7 | TRBV2 | once | CASSLSQGTHREQYF | TGTGCCAGCAGTCTCTCTCAAGGAACCCACCGCGAGCAGTACTTC
TRBD1 | TRBJ2-1 | TRBV9 | - | CASSPRTGYGDEQFF | TGTGCCAGCAGCCCTCGGACAGGGTATGGCGATGAGCAGTTCTTC
- | TRBJ1-2 | TRBV7-9 | - | CASSHGLNYGYTF | TGTGCCAGCAGCCACGGACTTAACTATGGCTACACCTTC
- | TRBJ1-1 | TRBV29-1 | - | CSVRKMNTEAFF | TGCAGCGTTAGGAAAATGAACACTGAAGCTTTCTTT
TRBD2 | TRBJ2-7 | TRBV10-1 | - | CASRRLAGDLEQYF | TGCGCCAGTAGGCGACTAGCGGGGGACCTCGAGCAGTACTTC
- | TRBJ2-1 | TRBV6-4 | many | CASSVTNGEQFF | TGTGCCAGCAGTGTAACGAATGGTGAGCAGTTCTTC
TRBD1 | TRBJ1-2 | TRBV5-1 | many | CASSSQGINYGYTF | TGCGCCAGCAGCTCACAGGGGATTAACTATGGCTACACCTTC
TRBD2 | TRBJ2-5 | TRBV9 | - | CASSVSGSSNMETQYF | TGTGCCAGCAGCGTGAGCGGGAGTAGTAATATGGAGACCCAGTACTTC
- | TRBJ1-1 | TRBV6-5 | many | CASSYVGEAFF | TGTGCCAGCAGTTACGTCGGTGAAGCTTTCTTT
- | TRBJ2-7 | TRBV7-2 | many | CASSYGGSTYEQYF | TGTGCCAGCAGTTACGGGGGCAGCACCTACGAGCAGTACTTC
- | TRBJ2-7 | TRBV29-1 | - | CSVAGRAGYYEQYF | TGCAGCGTGGCGGGGCGGGCGGGGTACTACGAGCAGTACTTC
TRBD1 | TRBJ1-6 | TRBV10-2 | - | CASSESGQGANLHF | TGCGCCAGCAGTGAGTCGGGACAGGGGGCTAACCTCCACTTT
- | TRBJ2-1 | TRBV11-2 | many | CASSPSWGRDEQFF | TGTGCCAGCAGCCCATCCTGGGGGCGGGATGAGCAGTTCTTC
- | TRBJ1-5 | TRBV20-1 | many | CSASSQGRFYINQPQHF | TGCAGTGCTAGTAGTCAGGGGAGGTTTTATATTAATCAGCCCCAGCATTTT
- | TRBJ1-1 | TRBV19 | - | CATQLGTEAFF | TGTGCCACCCAATTGGGCACTGAAGCTTTCTTT
TRBD2 | TRBJ2-5 | TRBV13 | many | CASSPRGSGRGETQYF | TGTGCCAGCAGCCCCCGTGGTAGCGGGAGAGGGGAGACCCAGTACTTC
- | TRBJ1-2 | TRBV2 | many | CASSGRPTQGYTF | TGTGCCAGCAGTGGTCGGCCGACCCAGGGCTACACCTTC
- | TRBJ2-7 | TRBV9 | - | CASSVDPGAGEQYF | TGTGCCAGCAGCGTAGATCCGGGGGCGGGTGAGCAGTACTTC
- | TRBJ2-5 | TRBV15 | - | CATSREGGGGGSETQYF | TGTGCCACCAGCAGAGAGGGGGGCGGAGGGGGTTCCGAGACCCAGTACTTC
- | TRBJ1-2 | TRBV12-3/TRBV12-4 | - | CASSTGGVRGYTF | TGTGCCAGCAGCACCGGTGGGGTGAGAGGCTACACCTTC
TRBD1 | TRBJ1-6 | TRBV9 | - | CASSDDTGTADSPLHF | TGTGCCAGCAGCGACGACACCGGGACAGCCGATTCACCCCTCCACTTT
- | TRBJ1-2 | TRBV7-2 | many | CASSRDISRDGYTF | TGTGCCAGCAGCCGGGACATTAGCCGGGATGGCTACACCTTC